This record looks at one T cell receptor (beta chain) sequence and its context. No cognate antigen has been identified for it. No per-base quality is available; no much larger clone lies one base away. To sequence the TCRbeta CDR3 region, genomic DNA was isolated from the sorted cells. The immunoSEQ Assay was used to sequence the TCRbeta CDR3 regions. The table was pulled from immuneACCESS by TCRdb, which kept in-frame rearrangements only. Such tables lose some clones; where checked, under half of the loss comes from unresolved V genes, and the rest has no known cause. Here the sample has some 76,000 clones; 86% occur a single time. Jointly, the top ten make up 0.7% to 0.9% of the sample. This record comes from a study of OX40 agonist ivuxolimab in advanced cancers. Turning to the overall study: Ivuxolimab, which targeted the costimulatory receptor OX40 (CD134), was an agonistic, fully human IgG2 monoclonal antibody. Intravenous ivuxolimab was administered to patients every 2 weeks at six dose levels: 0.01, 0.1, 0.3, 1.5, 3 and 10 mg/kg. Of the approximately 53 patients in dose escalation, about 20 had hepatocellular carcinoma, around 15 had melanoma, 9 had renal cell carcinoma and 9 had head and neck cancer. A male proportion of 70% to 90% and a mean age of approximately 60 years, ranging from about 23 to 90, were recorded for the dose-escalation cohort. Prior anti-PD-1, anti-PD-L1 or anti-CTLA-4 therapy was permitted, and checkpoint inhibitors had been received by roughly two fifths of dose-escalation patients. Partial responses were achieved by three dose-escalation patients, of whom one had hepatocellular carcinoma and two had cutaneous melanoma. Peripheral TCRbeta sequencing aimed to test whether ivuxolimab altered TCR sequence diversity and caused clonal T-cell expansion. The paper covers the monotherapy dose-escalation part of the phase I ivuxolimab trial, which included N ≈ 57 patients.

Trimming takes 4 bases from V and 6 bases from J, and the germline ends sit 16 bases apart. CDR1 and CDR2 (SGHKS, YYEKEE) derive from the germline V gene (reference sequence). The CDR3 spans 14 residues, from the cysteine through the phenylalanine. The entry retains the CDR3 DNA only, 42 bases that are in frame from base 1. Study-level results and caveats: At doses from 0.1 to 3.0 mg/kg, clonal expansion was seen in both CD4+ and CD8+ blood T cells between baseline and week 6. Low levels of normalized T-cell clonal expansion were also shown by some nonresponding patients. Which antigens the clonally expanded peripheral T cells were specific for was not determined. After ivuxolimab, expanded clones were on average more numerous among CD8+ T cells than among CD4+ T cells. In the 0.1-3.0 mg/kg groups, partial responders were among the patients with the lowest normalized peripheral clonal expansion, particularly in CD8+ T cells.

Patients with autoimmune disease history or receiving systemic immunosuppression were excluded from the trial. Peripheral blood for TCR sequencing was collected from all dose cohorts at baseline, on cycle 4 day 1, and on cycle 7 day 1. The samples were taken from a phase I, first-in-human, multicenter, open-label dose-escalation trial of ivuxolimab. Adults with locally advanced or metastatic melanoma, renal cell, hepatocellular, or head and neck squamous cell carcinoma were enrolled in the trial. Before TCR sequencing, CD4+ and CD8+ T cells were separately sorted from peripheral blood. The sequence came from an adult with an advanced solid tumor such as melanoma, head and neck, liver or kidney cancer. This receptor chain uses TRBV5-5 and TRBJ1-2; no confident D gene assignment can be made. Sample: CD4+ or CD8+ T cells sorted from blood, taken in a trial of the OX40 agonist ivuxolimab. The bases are TGTGCCAGCAGCCCCCTACCGGCCCTCGATGGCTACACCTTC. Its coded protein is CASSPLPALDGYTF.